The 13 T cell receptor beta chains in this list originate from one sample, sequenced in a study of CD8 T cells in ankylosing spondylitis. TCRdb re-called the 5' RACE reads through MiXCR, storing one row per CDR3 protein. Of about 270,000 distinct CDR3 sequences listed, around 32% are singletons. The sequenced sample consisted of blood, either unsorted or a sorted T cell fraction (not recorded which). The receptor source for this set is a male donor with ankylosing spondylitis or in good health (not recorded which).

In this sample, this clonotype turned up a few times. This chain connects TRBV7-2 to TRBJ2-1; TRBD1 or TRBD2 may be the D gene (6 bases each). Germline V CDR1 and CDR2: SGHTA, FQGNSA. The CDR3 is 13 amino acids. Trimming shortened V by 2 bases and J by 8 bases, and 10 bases separated the two germline ends. The CDR3 DNA sequence: TGTGCCAGCAGCTTATGGGGGGCGGATGAGCAGTTCTTC. Its translation: CASSLWGADEQFF.

There are many counts of this clonotype. The J gene is TRBJ2-3, the V gene TRBV29-1; TRBD2 might be the D (6 bases). The germline V and J ends were trimmed by 4 bases and 0 bases, with 17 bases remaining between them. The CDR3 contains 16 residues. CDR1 and CDR2 (germline): SQVTM, ANQGSEA. The CDR3 DNA follows: TGCAGCGTTGTGGGCTGGGCTAGCGCTAGCACAGATACGCAGTATTTT. It encodes CSVVGWASASTDTQYF.

The chain couples TRBV15 to TRBJ2-5; D remains unclear. The V gene's germline CDR1 is LNHNV and CDR2 YYDKDF (reference sequence). The CDR3 is 15 residues long. Trimming cost V 0 bases and J 3 bases, with 11 bases left between them. The CDR3 bases are TGTGCCACCAGCAGAGATGATTACGGCAAAGAGACCCAGTACTTC. It encodes CATSRDDYGKETQYF.

V is TRBV6-1 and J is TRBJ2-7, with 9 positions matching TRBD1. CDR1 MNHNS and CDR2 SASEGT come from the germline V gene. This CDR3 contains 14 residues. V trimming: 4 bases; J trimming: 2 bases; junction bases outside the gene matches: 3. CDR3 in amino acids: CASSGDRAAYEQYF. The CDR3 DNA sequence: TGTGCCAGCAGTGGGGACAGGGCGGCCTACGAGCAGTACTTC.

This clonotype was observed a handful of times. The chain joins TRBV20-1 to TRBJ2-7; D perhaps matches TRBD1 (6 bases). The V and J ends lost 6 bases and 0 bases respectively, with 18 bases between them. CDR3 length equals 15 residues. Germline CDR1 and CDR2: DFQATT and SNEGSKA (reference sequence). The CDR3 loop reads CSAPPQGKSSYEQYF. CDR3 bases: TGCAGTGCCCCCCCACAGGGTAAAAGCTCCTACGAGCAGTACTTC.

The sample holds a few counts of this clonotype. V and J are TRBV12-3 or TRBV12-4 and TRBJ2-1; no firm D call. The V gene lost 8 bases and the J gene lost 3 bases, with 8 bases spanning the gap. This CDR3 has 12 residues. CDR3 nucleotides: TGTGCCAGCTGCCTAGGCTACAATGAGCAGTTCTTC. Its translation: CASCLGYNEQFF.

This clonotype was found a few times. The rearrangement joins TRBV30 to TRBJ2-2; D gene ambiguous. CDR3 length: 13 amino acids. Germline assignment: CDR1 GTSNPN and CDR2 SVGIG (reference sequence). Trimming shortened V by 0 bases and J by 6 bases, and 8 bases separated the two germline ends. The CDR3 DNA reads TGTGCCTGGAGTGTACGGGTATCCGGGGAGCTGTTTTTT. Amino acid sequence: CAWSVRVSGELFF.

This clonotype was picked up a small number of times. The chain is built from TRBV6-5 and TRBJ2-1, with D possibly being TRBD1 (5 bases). Germline assignment: CDR1 MNHEY and CDR2 SVGAGI. V shed 0 bases and J shed 6 bases, with 9 bases lying between them. This CDR3 has 14 amino acids. CDR3 in DNA: TGTGCCAGCAGTTACTCGACGCAGGGCAATGAGCAGTTCTTC. It is translated as CASSYSTQGNEQFF.

This clonotype appeared a few times. The chain uses TRBV20-1 and TRBJ1-2, with D unresolved. The CDR3 contains 14 residues. Between the trimmed V and J ends, which lost 0 bases and 0 bases, there was a span of 8 bases. The germline CDR1 and CDR2 sequences are DFQATT and SNEGSKA (reference sequence). This CDR3 is CSARDAPSNYGYTF. The CDR3 nucleotides read TGCAGTGCTAGAGATGCTCCGTCTAACTATGGCTACACCTTC.

Many counts were recorded for this clonotype. V and J are TRBV20-1 and TRBJ1-2, with 7 nucleotides matching TRBD1. Germline values: CDR1 DFQATT, CDR2 SNEGSKA (reference sequence). After removal of 1 base from V and 5 bases from J, the junction contained 7 bases not matched to a gene. This CDR3 is built from 14 residues. The CDR3 DNA reads TGCAGTGCTAGAGTCACCGGGACAGAGTATGGCTACACCTTC. This codes for CSARVTGTEYGYTF.

The J gene is TRBJ2-5, the V gene TRBV29-1, with D uncertain. The V end was cut by 6 bases, the J end by 5 bases, with 13 bases between. There are 12 residues in the CDR3. Germline CDR1 reads SQVTM; CDR2 reads ANQGSEA. CDR3 DNA: TGCAGCGTCGCAGACGGTTCCGAGACCCAGTACTTC. Translating gives CSVADGSETQYF.

V gene TRBV27 combines with J gene TRBJ1-2, with a possible D match to TRBD1 (5 bases). V lost 4 bases and J lost 3, with 9 bases in between. The CDR3 is made up of 13 amino acids. Germline CDR1 reads MNHEY; CDR2 reads SMNVEV (reference sequence). The CDR3 sequence is CASSSGLDYGYTF. The CDR3 region has the DNA TGTGCCAGCAGTTCAGGGTTGGACTATGGCTACACCTTC.

The chain is built from TRBV14 and TRBJ1-3; D perhaps matches TRBD1 (6 bases). The CDR3 is 19 amino acids. The V end was cut by 1 base, the J end by 0 bases, with 19 bases between. The germline CDR1 and CDR2 sequences are SGHDN and FVKESK. The DNA of the CDR3 is TGTGCCAGCAGCCAAGTTTTCTGGACAGCCCTCCTCTCTGGAAACACCATATATTTT. Protein product: CASSQVFWTALLSGNTIYF.